The TCR beta chain described here comes from a study of blood T cell repertoires in COVID-19 (dated by TCRdb to the early 2020s). For the study in its entirety: Samples covering the acute and convalescent phases of COVID-19 were provided by collaborators in the United States, Italy and Spain. The material from the prospective study consisted of cDNA or gDNA derived from T cells, B-cell-depleted T cells, or PBMCs. Deeply sampled blood TCRbeta repertoires from subjects exposed to, actively infected with, or recovered from COVID-19 were included in the dataset. A freely available public database, intended as a resource for researchers studying the immune response to SARS-CoV-2, is where the repertoires were released. Samples were obtained from the ongoing ImmuneRACE study (first 160 participants) and from about 1,300 subjects provided by 6 global collaborators. Sample metadata almost always included a de-identified subject ID, COVID-19 status, age in years and sex. Where available, HLA class I and class II types were obtained from metadata supplied by the sample provider rather than from assay-based typing. Paper-wide results and their limitations: How much clinical and demographic metadata was included differed by source and by participant, and the metadata was provided uncurated.

CDR1 and CDR2 were assigned from the germline V gene (reference sequence) as MNHEY and SMNVEV. V is trimmed back by 6 bases and J by 7 bases, and the junction contains 12 bases that no gene match accounts for. The CDR3 runs 15 amino acids, cysteine and phenylalanine included. The entry retains the CDR3 DNA only, 45 bases that are in frame from base 1. The collaborating institutions used their own protocols to collect whole blood in K2EDTA tubes. For TCRbeta analysis, collaborators shipped samples as frozen whole blood, isolated PBMCs, or DNA extracted from either of those sample types. Comment on this clone: Its antigen is unknown. Base qualities are not recorded, but no much larger clone differs from it by a single base.

TCRbeta CDR3 regions were amplified from genomic DNA by means of the immunoSEQ Assay, a bias-controlled multiplex PCR. Turning to the authors' computational methods: The number of nucleated cells in each sample was estimated by amplification of reference gene primers within the assay. Sequence reads were collapsed and filtered to measure the absolute abundance of every unique TCRbeta CDR3 rearrangement. Productive Simpson clonality was computed per sample as the square root of Simpson's diversity index over productive rearrangements. Not all clones reach the TCRdb copy of this immuneACCESS table, which keeps in-frame sequences only. Checked studies attribute under half of the gap to unresolved V genes and leave the rest unexplained. V, J and clone size were drawn from that table, and D and trimming were deduced from the DNA. The sample profile shows about 210,000 clones; just under 85% of them were found once. Approximately 8% of the sample belongs to the ten largest clones.

The chain uses TRBV27 and TRBJ2-1; 7 nucleotides in the junction match TRBD1. The specimen sequenced was peripheral blood. The TCR originated in a woman aged 45-65 years with active or convalescent COVID-19. At the DNA level, the sequence is TGTGCCAGCAGCCCCGACAGGGCGATTCGGAATGAGCAGTTCTTC. The translation is CASSPDRAIRNEQFF.